The 30 T cell receptor beta chains listed next were all sequenced from one sample in a study of T-cell memory formation after mild COVID-19 listed by TCRdb under 2021. The method behind the library was 5' RACE. Instrument used: Illumina NovaSeq 6000. Clones were called with MiXCR by TCRdb after fastp trimmed the public reads at Q25, and only in-frame beta chains were retained. All rows with the same CDR3 protein become a single entry with the most common DNA and genes. The sample profile shows 34,000 or so distinct CDR3 sequences; around 7.7% of them were found once. Roughly 27% of the sample comes from the top ten. The sequenced sample was PBMCs or a T cell subset sorted from them (not recorded which). All receptors come from a man aged 18 to 29 who had mild COVID-19 (a few samples of this study predate the infection). The sample titles of this study are shuffled in the database, so cell type and time point are left out; the donor was told from shared clones.

This clonotype has a count of ten or more. This rearrangement joins TRBV6-1 to TRBJ2-3, with 12 bases identical to TRBD2. Germline CDR1 MNHNS, CDR2 SASEGT. The CDR3 spans 16 residues. The V segment lost 3 bases and the J segment 6 bases; nucleotides outside the gene matches: 7. In nucleotides, the CDR3 is TGTGCCAGCAGTGAGACTAGCGGGGGCGGTGGGGATACGCAGTATTTT. Translation gives CASSETSGGGGDTQYF.

The CDR3 DNA follows: TGTGCCACCAGTGGTGGAACTAGCACAGATACGCAGTATTTT. It specifies CATSGGTSTDTQYF. V and J are TRBV24-1 and TRBJ2-3; D uncertain. CDR1 is KGHDR and CDR2 is SFDVKD in the germline V gene. There are 14 residues in the CDR3. With 5 bases removed from V and 0 bases from J, the gap between germline ends came to 8 bases.

V gene TRBV15 combines with J gene TRBJ2-7; tentatively, D is TRBD2 (5 bases). This CDR3 is built from 15 residues. V dropped 3 bases and J dropped 0 bases, with 12 bases sitting between them. Germline lookup yields CDR1 LNHNV and CDR2 YYDKDF (reference sequence). CDR3 coding DNA: TGTGCCACCAGCAGGGACTCCCTGACCTCCTACGAGCAGTACTTC. It specifies CATSRDSLTSYEQYF.

This clonotype has at least ten counts. V gene TRBV4-3 combines with J gene TRBJ2-7; tentatively, D is TRBD1 (7 bases). With 1 base removed from V and 8 bases from J, the gap between germline ends came to 15 bases. Germline CDR1 LGHNA, CDR2 YSLEER. The CDR3 is 14 amino acids. This CDR3 reads CASSQVGGGAKQYF. The CDR3 DNA is TGCGCCAGCAGCCAAGTCGGAGGGGGCGCGAAGCAGTACTTC.

This clonotype was seen ten or more times. V gene TRBV29-1 combines with J gene TRBJ2-3; a weak D match, TRBD2 (7 bases). V was trimmed by 1 base and J by 5 bases, leaving 16 bases between them. Germline loops: CDR1 SQVTM, CDR2 ANQGSEA. CDR3 length: 15 residues. CDR3 nucleotide sequence: TGCAGCGTTGAAGGGGGTAGGGGGGGGAGAGATACGCAGTATTTT. Its translation is CSVEGGRGGRDTQYF.

This clonotype was recorded many times. This chain connects TRBV5-1 to TRBJ2-7; 8 nucleotides agree with TRBD1. Unmatched junction bases numbered 5, after V lost 0 bases and J lost 0 bases. Germline CDR1 and CDR2: SGHRS and YFSETQ. The CDR3 extends over 16 amino acids. Here the CDR3 DNA reads TGCGCCAGCAGCTTGGTAGCAGGGGGCGTCTCCTACGAGCAGTACTTC. It specifies CASSLVAGGVSYEQYF.

This clonotype has at least ten counts. This chain links TRBV5-1 with TRBJ2-6, with D possibly TRBD1 on 6 matching bases. V lost 0 bases and J 2 bases, leaving 9 bases between the germline ends. Germline lookup yields CDR1 SGHRS and CDR2 YFSETQ. The CDR3 has 16 residues. The CDR3 is CASSLGTAPGANVLTF. In DNA, the CDR3 is TGCGCCAGCAGCTTGGGGACAGCTCCTGGGGCCAACGTCCTGACTTTC.

This clonotype was seen ten or more times. The J gene is TRBJ2-2, the V gene TRBV10-3, with 8 positions matching TRBD2. Looked up from germline, CDR1 is ENHRY and CDR2 is SYGVKD. The J segment lost 3 bases and the V segment lost 6 bases, leaving 6 bases of the junction unmatched. This CDR3 has 15 residues. The CDR3 loop is CAIRTGGGYTGELFF. The CDR3 DNA reads as TGTGCCATCAGGACGGGCGGGGGGTACACCGGGGAGCTGTTTTTT.

This clonotype showed up many times. This chain links TRBV11-2 with TRBJ2-1, with D perhaps matching TRBD2 (5 bases). With 5 bases removed from V and 10 bases from J, the gap between germline ends came to 12 bases. CDR3 length: 12 residues. Germline V gives CDR1 SGHAT, CDR2 FQNNGV. CDR3 sequence reads: CASSVLQREQFF. The DNA of the CDR3 is TGTGCCAGCAGCGTTTTACAGCGGGAGCAGTTCTTC.

CDR3 protein: CASSQVVGVGGYTF. The CDR3 DNA reads as TGCGCCAGCAGCCAAGTAGTCGGGGTTGGTGGCTACACCTTC. The chain uses TRBV4-1 and TRBJ1-2; D ambiguous. The V gene's germline CDR1 is MGHRA and CDR2 YSYEKL. The CDR3 totals 14 residues. V was clipped by 1 base and J by 7 bases, with 13 bases between them.

This clonotype came up many times. The rearrangement links TRBV29-1 to TRBJ2-3; 8 positions match TRBD2. The CDR3 contains 14 residues. The junction had 6 bases not matched to a gene; V was cut back by 5 bases and J by 2 bases. Germline V gene data show CDR1 as SQVTM and CDR2 as ANQGSEA. As DNA, the CDR3 is TGCAGCGTTTGGAAAGCGGGGGTCACAGATACGCAGTATTTT. Translated, it gives CSVWKAGVTDTQYF.

Many counts were recorded for this clonotype. The chain employs TRBV5-1 and TRBJ2-2; perhaps TRBD1 as D (6 bases). Per the germline V gene, CDR1 is SGHRS and CDR2 is YFSETQ. The CDR3 is 16 residues long. Trimming stripped 4 bases from V and 4 bases from J, with 17 bases between. CDR3 coding DNA: TGCGCCAGCAGCAACAACAGGGCTGGGGCCACCGGGGAGCTGTTTTTT. Amino acids: CASSNNRAGATGELFF.

This clonotype was seen at least ten times. The V call is TRBV7-2, the J call TRBJ2-3, with 7 nucleotides matching TRBD2. The trim removed 1 base at V and 5 bases at J, leaving 6 bases unmatched. The CDR3 runs 15 residues. CDR1 is SGHTA and CDR2 is FQGNSA in the germline V gene. The CDR3 DNA reads TGTGCCAGCAGCTTAGACGGGGGGTTAGGAGATACGCAGTATTTT. It is translated as CASSLDGGLGDTQYF.

V is TRBV29-1 and J is TRBJ2-2; 8 nucleotides align to TRBD1. The V gene end was trimmed by 0 bases and the J gene end by 10 bases; junction bases not matched to a gene: 4. CDR1 SQVTM and CDR2 ANQGSEA come from the germline V gene. The CDR3 consists of 13 residues. CDR3 sequence reads: CSVEDMGQVELFF. The CDR3 nucleotides read TGCAGCGTTGAAGATATGGGACAGGTGGAGCTGTTTTTT.

This clonotype was observed at least ten times. V and J are TRBV20-1 and TRBJ2-5; 8 positions match TRBD2. The CDR3 is 15 residues long. J was trimmed by 5 bases and V by 5 bases; bases with no gene match: 13. CDR1 is DFQATT, CDR2 SNEGSKA, per germline (reference sequence). The CDR3 region has the DNA TGCAGTGCTCTCCGGGGGGGGTCGGCGAGCGAGACCCAGTACTTC. This encodes CSALRGGSASETQYF.

This clonotype was recorded a few times. This chain links TRBV10-3 with TRBJ2-2; D remains ambiguous. The V end was cut by 1 base, the J end by 0 bases, with 6 bases between. The CDR3 has 15 residues. Germline V gives CDR1 ENHRY, CDR2 SYGVKD. In DNA form, the CDR3 reads TGTGCCATCAGTGAGTACCCGCCGAACACCGGGGAGCTGTTTTTT. This codes for CAISEYPPNTGELFF.

By share, this clonotype ranks as medium-sized. This rearrangement joins TRBV7-8 to TRBJ1-4, with D hard to call. This CDR3 region has 11 residues. Germline V gene data show CDR1 as SGHVS and CDR2 as FQNEAQ. The V end lost 3 bases, the J end lost 8 bases, and 4 bases lay between the germline ends. The CDR3 nucleotides are TGTGCCAGCAGCTTTGGGGAAAAACTGTTTTTT. This sequence encodes CASSFGEKLFF.

This clonotype was recorded a few times. The chain uses TRBV5-1 and TRBJ2-2; TRBD1 matches at 7 bases. The trim removed 4 bases at V and 5 bases at J, leaving 8 bases unmatched. Germline values: CDR1 SGHRS, CDR2 YFSETQ. The CDR3 has 15 amino acids. Here the CDR3 reads CASSVDRVLTGELFF. Written as DNA, the CDR3 is TGCGCCAGCAGCGTTGACAGGGTCCTAACCGGGGAGCTGTTTTTT.

There are many counts of this clonotype. This chain connects TRBV20-1 to TRBJ2-7; D uncertain. Germline lookup yields CDR1 DFQATT and CDR2 SNEGSKA (reference sequence). This CDR3 is 14 amino acids long. The CDR3 nucleotides read TGCAGCGCTACCCCGAACGCACTCAACTACGAGCAGTACGTC. This codes for CSATPNALNYEQYV.

There are many counts of this clonotype. The chain carries TRBV7-8 and TRBJ2-2, with D uncertain. V gave up 2 bases and J gave up 7 bases, with 14 bases separating them. The V gene's germline CDR1 is SGHVS and CDR2 FQNEAQ. The CDR3 contains 15 residues. CDR3 nucleotide sequence: TGTGCCAGCAGCTTATCAGTCCGACCCCACGGGGAGCTGTTTTTT. Translating gives CASSLSVRPHGELFF.

This clonotype appeared many times. The chain uses TRBV3-1 and TRBJ2-7; the match to TRBD2 covers 8 bases. Germline assignment: CDR1 LGHDT and CDR2 YNNKEL (reference sequence). J was trimmed by 4 bases and V by 6 bases; bases with no gene match: 8. This CDR3 is built from 14 residues. CDR3 bases: TGTGCCAGCAGAAACGGGGGGGCCGGTTACGAGCAGTACTTC. Translating gives CASRNGGAGYEQYF.

This clonotype was observed a handful of times. The rearrangement uses TRBV6-4 and TRBJ2-3; 8 nucleotides line up with TRBD1. J lost 2 bases, V lost 5 bases, and 6 bases had no gene match. Per germline, CDR1 MRHNA and CDR2 SNTAGT. There are 15 residues in the CDR3. This CDR3 is CASSYGTGSTDTQYF. The CDR3 DNA follows: TGTGCCAGCAGTTACGGGACAGGTTCCACAGATACGCAGTATTTT.

The chain is built from TRBV20-1 and TRBJ1-5; the D is unclear. V was clipped by 5 bases and J by 3 bases, with 8 bases between them. Germline CDR1 and CDR2: DFQATT and SNEGSKA (reference sequence). This CDR3 spans 12 amino acids. CDR3 DNA: TGCAGTGCTCCCGTCCCCAATCAGCCCCAGCATTTT. Protein product: CSAPVPNQPQHF.

This clonotype was detected many times. This chain joins TRBV2 and TRBJ2-7; D gene uncertain. The CDR3 is made up of 11 amino acids. Trimming left V 7 bases short and J 4 bases short, with 8 bases between. From germline, CDR1 is SNHLY and CDR2 FYNNEI. CDR3 sequence reads: CASTVGYEQYF. Written as DNA, the CDR3 is TGTGCCAGCACCGTAGGGTACGAGCAGTACTTC.

There are many counts of this clonotype. This chain joins TRBV27 and TRBJ2-2; TRBD1 aligns across 8 bases. After removal of 0 bases from V and 6 bases from J, the junction contained 6 bases not matched to a gene. CDR1 is MNHEY and CDR2 is SMNVEV in the germline V gene (reference sequence). CDR3 length: 16 residues. CDR3 residues: CASSLSRQGYAGELFF. DNA for the CDR3: TGTGCCAGCAGTTTATCGAGACAGGGGTACGCCGGGGAGCTGTTTTTT.

This clonotype was observed many times. The chain combines TRBV14 with TRBJ2-1; unclear D gene. Germline values: CDR1 SGHDN, CDR2 FVKESK. This CDR3 spans 18 amino acids. Trimming took 2 bases from V and 0 from J, leaving 17 bases between them. The CDR3 DNA sequence: TGTGCCAGCAGCCAATATACGGGCGGTTCGAGCTCCTACAATGAGCAGTTCTTC. Translating gives CASSQYTGGSSSYNEQFF.

In this sample, this clonotype turned up a few times. The rearrangement joins TRBV5-4 to TRBJ2-6, with no clear D. The CDR3 totals 15 residues. Germline V CDR1 and CDR2: SGHNT, YYREEE (reference sequence). Trimming cost V 1 base and J 0 bases, with 5 bases left between them. In DNA, the CDR3 is TGTGCCAGCAGCTTGTGGAGCTCTGGGGCCAACGTCCTGACTTTC. Its protein product is CASSLWSSGANVLTF.

Many counts were recorded for this clonotype. This chain joins TRBV4-1 and TRBJ2-3; 13 bases are a match to TRBD2. This CDR3 spans 19 amino acids. J gave up 6 bases and V 1 base, and 13 bases lay outside the gene matches. CDR1 is MGHRA, CDR2 YSYEKL, per germline. CDR3 nucleotides: TGCGCCAGCAGCCAAGGCCGCACTAGCGGGGGGGCCATTTGGGATACGCAGTATTTT. This codes for CASSQGRTSGGAIWDTQYF.

This clonotype was seen only a few times. This chain links TRBV5-1 with TRBJ2-3, with D possibly matching TRBD2 (6 bases). This CDR3 region has 15 residues. Germline CDR1 reads SGHRS; CDR2 reads YFSETQ. The V end lost 4 bases, the J end lost 2 bases, and 14 bases lay between the germline ends. The CDR3 nucleotides read TGCGCCAGCAGCCCGGGACGGGGGAACACAGATACGCAGTATTTT. Its translation: CASSPGRGNTDTQYF.

V gene TRBV5-6 combines with J gene TRBJ1-1; TRBD1 aligns across 7 bases. V shed 5 bases and J 11 bases; nucleotides not matched to a gene: 9. CDR1 and CDR2 from the germline V gene are SGHDT and YYEEEE. The CDR3 totals 12 residues. Here the CDR3 reads CASSSYRGGAFF. CDR3 bases: TGTGCCAGCAGTTCCTACAGGGGAGGCGCTTTCTTT.